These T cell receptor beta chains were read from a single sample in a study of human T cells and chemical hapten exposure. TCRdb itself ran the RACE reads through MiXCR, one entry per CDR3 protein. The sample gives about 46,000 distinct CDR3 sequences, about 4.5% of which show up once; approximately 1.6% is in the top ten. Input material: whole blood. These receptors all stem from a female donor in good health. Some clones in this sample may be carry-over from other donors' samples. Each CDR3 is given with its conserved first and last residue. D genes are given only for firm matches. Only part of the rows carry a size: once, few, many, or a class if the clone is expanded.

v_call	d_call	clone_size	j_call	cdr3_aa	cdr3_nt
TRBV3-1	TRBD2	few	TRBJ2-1	CASSPQAGPYNEQFF	TGTGCCAGCAGCCCCCAAGCGGGACCGTACAATGAGCAGTTCTTC
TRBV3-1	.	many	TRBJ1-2	CASSQDWGTTGYTF	TGTGCCAGCAGCCAAGATTGGGGAACAACCGGCTACACCTTC
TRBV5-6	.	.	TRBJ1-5	CASSLSATNQTQHF	TGTGCCAGCAGCTTGTCGGCCACTAATCAGACCCAGCATTTT
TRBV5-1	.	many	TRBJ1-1	CASSLQTETEAFF	TGCGCCAGCAGCTTGCAAACAGAAACTGAAGCTTTCTTT
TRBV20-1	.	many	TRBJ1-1	CSATTATEAFF	TGCAGTGCTACAACGGCCACTGAAGCTTTCTTT
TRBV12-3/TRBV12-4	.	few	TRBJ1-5	CASSGPFFSNQPQHF	TGTGCCAGCAGTGGACCGTTTTTTAGCAATCAGCCCCAGCATTTT
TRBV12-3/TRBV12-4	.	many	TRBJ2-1	CASTGRVYNEQFF	TGTGCCTCAACAGGGAGGGTTTACAATGAGCAGTTCTTC
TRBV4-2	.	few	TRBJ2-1	CASSQDYTGPPYNEQFF	TGTGCCAGCAGCCAAGATTATACGGGCCCCCCATACAATGAGCAGTTCTTC
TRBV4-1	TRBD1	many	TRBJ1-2	CASSQETGANYGYTF	TGCGCCAGCAGCCAAGAAACAGGGGCTAACTATGGCTACACCTTC
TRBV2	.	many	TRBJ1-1	CASSGDNLNTEAFF	TGTGCCAGCAGTGGGGACAACCTGAACACTGAAGCTTTCTTT
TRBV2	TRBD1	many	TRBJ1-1	CASHLTGTFGLVEAFF	TGTGCCAGCCACTTGACAGGGACCTTTGGCCTGGTAGAAGCTTTCTTT
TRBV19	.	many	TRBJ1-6	CASSFDRRYNSPLHF	TGTGCCAGTAGTTTCGACCGACGGTATAATTCACCCCTCCACTTT
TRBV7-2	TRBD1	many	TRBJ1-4	CASSPTGVVKSGEKLFF	TGTGCCAGCAGCCCTACAGGGGTTGTCAAGTCGGGCGAAAAACTGTTTTTT
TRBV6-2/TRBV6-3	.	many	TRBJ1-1	CASLQTGGTEAFF	TGTGCCAGCTTACAAACCGGAGGCACTGAAGCTTTCTTT
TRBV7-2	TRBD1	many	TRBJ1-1	CASSSDRATEAFF	TGTGCCAGCAGTTCAGACAGGGCCACTGAAGCTTTCTTT
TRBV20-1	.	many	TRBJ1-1	CSAFLGQQNTEAFF	TGCAGTGCCTTCTTAGGACAGCAGAACACTGAAGCTTTCTTT
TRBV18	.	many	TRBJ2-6	CASSPRGDESSGANVLTF	TGTGCCAGCTCACCACGCGGGGACGAGTCCTCTGGGGCCAACGTCCTGACTTTC
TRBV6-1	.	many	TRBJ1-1	CASSVGKNTEAFF	TGTGCCAGCAGTGTAGGCAAGAACACTGAAGCTTTCTTT
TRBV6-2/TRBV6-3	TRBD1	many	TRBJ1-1	CASSERTGRTEAFF	TGTGCCAGCAGTGAGCGGACAGGGAGGACTGAAGCTTTCTTT
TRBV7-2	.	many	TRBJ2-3	CASSLDSGGGGTQYF	TGTGCCAGCAGCTTAGATTCAGGGGGGGGTGGTACGCAGTATTTT
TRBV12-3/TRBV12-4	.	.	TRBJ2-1	CASRSTGNYPYNEQFF	TGTGCCAGCAGGAGTACAGGGAACTACCCCTACAATGAGCAGTTCTTC
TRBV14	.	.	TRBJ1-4	CASSQTGEKLFF	TGTGCCAGCAGCCAGACCGGGGAAAAACTGTTTTTT
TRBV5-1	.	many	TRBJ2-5	CASSLDETQYF	TGCGCCAGCAGCTTGGATGAGACCCAGTACTTC
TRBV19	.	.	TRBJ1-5	CASSMPRRANQPQHF	TGTGCCAGTAGTATGCCTCGACGGGCAAATCAGCCCCAGCATTTT
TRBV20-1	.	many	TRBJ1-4	CSAPGSSNEKLFF	TGCAGTGCACCGGGGAGCTCTAATGAAAAACTGTTTTTT
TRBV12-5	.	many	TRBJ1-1	CASGLVRDTEAFF	TGTGCTAGTGGTTTGGTACGCGACACTGAAGCTTTCTTT
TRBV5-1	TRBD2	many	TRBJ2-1	CASSLRLAGKDEQFF	TGCGCCAGCAGCTTGAGGCTAGCGGGAAAAGATGAGCAGTTCTTC
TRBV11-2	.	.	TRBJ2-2	CASSLTGDTGEPFF	TGTGCCAGCAGCTTAACGGGGGACACCGGGGAGCCGTTTTTT
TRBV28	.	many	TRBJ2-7	CASSPRPFSYEQYF	TGTGCCAGCAGTCCCCGTCCGTTCTCCTACGAGCAGTACTTC
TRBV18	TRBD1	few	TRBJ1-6	CASSPTRQGHNSPLHF	TGTGCCAGCTCACCAACAAGACAGGGGCATAATTCACCCCTCCACTTT
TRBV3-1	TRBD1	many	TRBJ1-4	CASSHRGGQRGEKLFF	TGTGCCAGCAGCCACCGAGGGGGACAGAGGGGTGAAAAACTGTTTTTT
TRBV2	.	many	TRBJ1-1	CASSDQIMNTEAFF	TGTGCCAGCAGTGACCAGATCATGAACACTGAAGCTTTCTTT
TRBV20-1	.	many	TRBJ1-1	CSAGGRGTEAFF	TGCAGTGCTGGGGGACGAGGAACTGAAGCTTTCTTT
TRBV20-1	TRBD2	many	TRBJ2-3	CSAMTSSGGTDTQYF	TGCAGTGCTATGACCTCTAGCGGGGGCACAGATACGCAGTATTTT
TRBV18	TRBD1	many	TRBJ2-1	CASSPPAGGINEQFF	TGTGCCAGCTCACCACCGGCAGGGGGCATTAATGAGCAGTTCTTC
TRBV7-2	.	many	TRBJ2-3	CASSFRGTNTQYF	TGTGCCAGCAGCTTCCGGGGAACTAATACGCAGTATTTT
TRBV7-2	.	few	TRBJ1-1	CASSPFLLGTEAFF	TGTGCCAGCAGCCCCTTTTTATTGGGCACTGAAGCTTTCTTT
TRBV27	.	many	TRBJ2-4	CASSQRQKNIQYF	TGTGCCAGCAGCCAACGACAGAAAAACATTCAGTACTTC